A single sample gave rise to the 23 T cell receptor beta chains below, sequenced in a study of T cell repertoires in cytomegalovirus infection. MiXCR, run by TCRdb on the reads, gives a single entry per CDR3 protein. The sample has roughly 720,000 distinct CDR3 sequences; 35% are singletons. Sequencing was carried out using PBMCs. The source is a human donor in good health (CMV status not recorded). Some clones in this sample may be carry-over from other donors' samples.

This clonotype occurred a few times. The rearrangement links TRBV4-2 to TRBJ2-2, with 8 bases fitting TRBD2. Germline assignment: CDR1 LGHNA and CDR2 YNFKEQ. The CDR3 spans 15 residues. V trimming: 2 bases; J trimming: 6 bases; junction bases outside the gene matches: 5. This chain's CDR3 is CASSQPGLAPGELFF. The DNA for the CDR3 is TGTGCCAGCAGCCAACCCGGACTAGCTCCCGGGGAGCTGTTTTTT.

Only a few counts were recorded for this clonotype. The V call is TRBV20-1, the J call TRBJ2-6; D may match TRBD1 or TRBD2 (5 bases each). This CDR3 comprises 19 residues. V dropped 5 bases and J dropped 1 base, with 24 bases sitting between them. Germline CDR1 DFQATT, CDR2 SNEGSKA (reference sequence). The CDR3 spells CSAFSPEGRRTSGANVLTF. The CDR3 region has the DNA TGCAGTGCTTTCTCGCCCGAGGGTAGGAGGACATCTGGGGCCAACGTCCTGACTTTC.

The genes are TRBV7-9 and TRBJ2-2; 7 bases match TRBD1. Germline CDR1 reads SEHNR; CDR2 reads FQNEAQ (reference sequence). This CDR3 region has 15 residues. J gave up 2 bases and V 7 bases, and 7 bases lay outside the gene matches. Here the CDR3 DNA reads TGTGCCAGCAACACTGCAGGGGGAAACACCGGGGAGCTGTTTTTT. It translates to CASNTAGGNTGELFF.

This clonotype has a handful of counts. The chain uses TRBV7-8 and TRBJ1-2; possibly TRBD1 for D (5 bases). The V and J ends lost 5 bases and 4 bases respectively, with 17 bases between them. This CDR3 spans 15 amino acids. Per germline, CDR1 SGHVS and CDR2 FQNEAQ. The CDR3 spells CASSKTEITLYGYTF. As DNA, the CDR3 is TGTGCCAGCAGCAAGACAGAGATAACCCTCTATGGCTACACCTTC.

This clonotype has a handful of counts. The J gene is TRBJ1-2, the V gene TRBV7-2; 8 positions match TRBD1. Germline values: CDR1 SGHTA, CDR2 FQGNSA. V trimming: 5 bases; J trimming: 8 bases; junction bases outside the gene matches: 22. This CDR3 has 18 amino acids. The CDR3, as DNA: TGTGCCAGCAGCCTAACACTCAGGGGGCGCGATGCCGCTAGGGGCTACACCTTC. This codes for CASSLTLRGRDAARGYTF.

This clonotype was counted only a few times. The gene calls are TRBV28 and TRBJ2-7; D is uncertain. Germline lookup yields CDR1 MDHEN and CDR2 SYDVKM. CDR3 length equals 15 residues. V lost 2 bases and J 2 bases, leaving 13 bases between the germline ends. The CDR3 is CASSLSGGSTYEQYF. CDR3 in DNA: TGTGCCAGCAGTTTAAGTGGCGGATCCACCTACGAGCAGTACTTC.

This chain's CDR3 is CASSPTGTGVRTEAFF. The CDR3, as DNA: TGCGCCAGCAGCCCGACCGGGACGGGAGTGAGGACTGAAGCTTTCTTT. The rearrangement links TRBV5-1 to TRBJ1-1; D possibly corresponds to TRBD1 (5 bases). There are 16 residues in the CDR3. Germline-derived CDR1 and CDR2 are SGHRS and YFSETQ. V was cut by 4 bases and J by 5 bases, with 21 bases left in between. Together with reference TRBV5-1 and TRBJ1-1, the CDR3 gives the full variable domain: KAGVTQTPRYLIKTRGQQVTLSCSPISGHRSVSWYQQTPGQGLQFLFEYFSETQRNKGNFPGRFSGRQFSNSRSEMNVSTLELGDSALYLCASSPTGTGVRTEAFFGQGTRLTVV.

The chain couples TRBV5-1 to TRBJ1-1, with D perhaps TRBD1 (5 bases). V lost 4 bases to trimming and J lost 1 base, with 26 bases between them. There are 19 residues in the CDR3. Germline lookup yields CDR1 SGHRS and CDR2 YFSETQ. The CDR3, as DNA: TGCGCCAGCAGCGCTACAACCGGGACGGGATCCCTTGGGAACACTGAAGCTTTCTTT. Amino acid sequence: CASSATTGTGSLGNTEAFF.

The V gene is TRBV20-1, the J gene TRBJ2-3; 9 positions match TRBD2. With 6 bases clipped from V and 2 bases from J, the junction kept 9 bases outside the gene matches. Germline CDR1 DFQATT, CDR2 SNEGSKA (reference sequence). The CDR3 is 15 amino acids. DNA of the CDR3: TGCAGTGCGGTTCAGCGGGGGGCATTCACAGATACGCAGTATTTT. It is translated as CSAVQRGAFTDTQYF.

In its sample, this clonotype was seen once. V is TRBV5-3 and J is TRBJ2-3, with 12 bases identical to TRBD2. TRBV5-3 is treated as an ORF (open reading frame) with a function not yet certain. Trimming at V came to 3 bases and at J to 2 bases, leaving 4 bases not matched to a gene. There are 16 residues in the CDR3. CDR3 coding DNA: TGTGCCAGAAGCTCTCTAGCGGGAGGGAACACAGATACGCAGTATTTT. It yields the protein CARSSLAGGNTDTQYF.

The gene calls are TRBV5-8 and TRBJ2-3; 7 nucleotides line up with TRBD1. V was clipped by 9 bases and J by 3 bases; unmatched bases: 13. There are 15 residues in the CDR3. Germline CDR1 reads SGHTS; CDR2 reads YDEGEE. CDR3 in DNA: TGTGCCACCGAGACGCGGCAGGGGGTTACAGATACGCAGTATTTT. Its protein is CATETRQGVTDTQYF.

The chain combines TRBV6-6 with TRBJ1-1; D not resolved. Trimming removed 2 bases at V and 2 bases at J, with 12 bases between. Germline V gives CDR1 MNHNY, CDR2 SVGAGI (reference sequence). There are 15 residues in the CDR3. The CDR3 here is CASSYPRTANTEAFF. DNA for the CDR3: TGTGCCAGCAGTTACCCTAGGACGGCCAACACTGAAGCTTTCTTT.

This clonotype showed up just a few times. This chain joins TRBV6-6 and TRBJ1-2; D may be TRBD1 (5 bases). Trimming left V 7 bases short and J 6 bases short, with 15 bases between. CDR3 length: 13 residues. Germline CDR1 MNHNY, CDR2 SVGAGI (reference sequence). CDR3 sequence reads: CASTPTRGDGYTF. The CDR3 DNA is TGTGCCAGCACCCCCACTCGAGGGGATGGCTACACCTTC.

V and J are TRBV5-1 and TRBJ2-7; the match to TRBD2 covers 11 bases. The CDR3 is made up of 16 amino acids. The V segment lost 2 bases and the J segment 5 bases; nucleotides outside the gene matches: 9. CDR1 and CDR2 (germline): SGHRS, YFSETQ. DNA of the CDR3: TGCGCCAGCAGCTTCATCTTAGCGGGGGGGCATGACGAGCAGTACTTC. Residues: CASSFILAGGHDEQYF.

The V call is TRBV28, the J call TRBJ1-4, with 7 nucleotides matching TRBD1. This CDR3 is 15 amino acids long. Trimming took 8 bases from V and 0 from J; bases not matched to a gene: 6. Germline lookup yields CDR1 MDHEN and CDR2 SYDVKM. The CDR3 DNA reads TGTGCCAGCGGGGACAGAGTTGCAACTAATGAAAAACTGTTTTTT. Encoded protein: CASGDRVATNEKLFF.

This clonotype was seen a handful of times. For the CDR3, the DNA is TGTGCCAGCAGCTTCGACAACCCGAATGAAAAACTGTTTTTT. It is translated as CASSFDNPNEKLFF. The chain combines TRBV7-8 with TRBJ1-4; D is unclear. The CDR3 has 14 residues. Germline CDR1 and CDR2: SGHVS and FQNEAQ. V lost 3 bases and J 5 bases, leaving 10 bases between the germline ends.

CDR3 amino acids: CASNRQTRSGSYNSPLHF. CDR3 nucleotides: TGTGCCAGTAACCGTCAAACCAGGTCGGGGTCCTATAATTCACCCCTCCACTTT. The J gene is TRBJ1-6, the V gene TRBV19; D is ambiguous. Per germline, CDR1 LNHDA and CDR2 SQIVND (reference sequence). The V gene lost 7 bases and the J gene lost 1 base, with 20 bases spanning the gap. The CDR3 covers 18 residues.

This clonotype was seen at least ten times. This chain's CDR3 is CASSAVRQGLAFF. The DNA of the CDR3 is TGTGCCAGCAGTGCCGTTCGACAGGGTTTGGCTTTCTTT. V usage is TRBV6-1 and J usage is TRBJ1-1, with TRBD1 matching over 7 bases. There are 13 residues in the CDR3. V was pared by 4 bases and J by 11 bases, with 10 bases of the junction left unmatched. Germline V lookup: CDR1 MNHNS, CDR2 SASEGT.

A remark on this clonotype: An end of the junction differs from the germline gene, which may be a read error. The rearrangement links TRBV29-1 to TRBJ1-3; the D gene is possibly TRBD1 (5 bases). CDR3 length: 15 amino acids. Germline V CDR1 and CDR2: SQVTM, ANQGSEA. The DNA of the CDR3 is TGCAGCGTTGAAGACCGGGACGGCGCTGGGAACACCATATATTTT. The encoded protein is CSVEDRDGAGNTIYF.

This clonotype was counted between two and nine times. In nucleotides, the CDR3 is TGTGCCAGCAGCTCTGGGACGCCGGAAGCTTTCTTT. Translated, it gives CASSSGTPEAFF. This rearrangement joins TRBV11-1 to TRBJ1-1; D may be TRBD1 (5 bases). The germline V gene encodes CDR1 SGHAT and CDR2 FQDESV (reference sequence). The germline V and J ends were trimmed by 4 bases and 8 bases, with 11 bases remaining between them. The CDR3 has 12 amino acids.

This clonotype was recorded a few times. The gene calls are TRBV7-9 and TRBJ1-1, with 9 bases matching TRBD1. Germline V gives CDR1 SEHNR, CDR2 FQNEAQ (reference sequence). This CDR3 has 15 amino acids. The ends lost 2 bases at V and 5 bases at J; junction bases unmatched: 6. Here the CDR3 reads CASSLSTGGGTEAFF. The CDR3 DNA reads TGTGCCAGCAGCTTATCAACAGGGGGCGGGACTGAAGCTTTCTTT.

The table lists this clonotype with a count of one. The chain links TRBV24-1 to TRBJ2-6, with unresolved D. V was cut by 4 bases and J by 6 bases, with 6 bases left in between. Germline-derived CDR1 and CDR2 are KGHDR and SFDVKD. CDR3 size: 13 residues. CDR3 DNA sequence: TGTGCCACCAGTGAGGAATCGGCCAACGTCCTGACTTTC. Its translation is CATSEESANVLTF.

There are a few counts of this clonotype. This chain connects TRBV7-2 to TRBJ2-1; D gene ambiguous. Germline-derived CDR1 and CDR2 are SGHTA and FQGNSA. V was cut by 2 bases and J by 8 bases, with 13 bases left in between. This CDR3 is 14 amino acids long. The CDR3 coding sequence is TGTGCCAGCAGCTTAAGTGGGCCTGTTGATGAGCAGTTCTTC. Protein sequence: CASSLSGPVDEQFF.